Shown below are 20 T cell receptor beta chains from a single sample sequenced in a study of blood T cell repertoires in COVID-19. Repertoires were generated with immunoSEQ multiplex PCR, while TCRdb's copy carries only in-frame clones and drops some. The sample gives tens of thousands of clones, almost 85% of which show up once; 1.2% is in the top ten. Sequencing used peripheral blood. These receptors originate from a woman aged 80 or over with acute or convalescent COVID-19.

This clone came up a few times. The chain recombines TRBV11-2 with TRBJ2-1; D perhaps matches TRBD1 (6 bases). Germline-derived CDR1 and CDR2 are SGHAT and FQNNGV. The CDR3 has 18 residues. V lost 2 bases to trimming and J lost 3 bases, with 20 bases between them. The CDR3 nucleotides are TGTGCCAGCAGCTTACTCGGCAGGGGAAGAAGGAGCTACAATGAGCAGTTCTTC. It yields the protein CASSLLGRGRRSYNEQFF.

V gene TRBV27 combines with J gene TRBJ2-3; 8 bases map to TRBD2. J gave up 2 bases and V 2 bases, and 9 bases lay outside the gene matches. This CDR3 has 17 amino acids. Germline-derived CDR1 and CDR2 are MNHEY and SMNVEV (reference sequence). The CDR3 DNA sequence: TGTGCCAGCAGTTTAGAGAGGCGAGCGGGAGTCACAGATACGCAGTATTTT. Encoded protein: CASSLERRAGVTDTQYF.

The chain carries TRBV11-2 and TRBJ1-4; TRBD1 matches at 9 bases. The CDR3 sequence is 15 residues long. V gave up 3 bases and J gave up 5 bases; unmatched junction bases: 4. Germline V gene lookup returns CDR1 SGHAT and CDR2 FQNNGV. As DNA, the CDR3 is TGTGCCAGCAGCTTCGGGACAGGGCGAAATGAAAAACTGTTTTTT. Its protein product is CASSFGTGRNEKLFF.

The V call is TRBV29-1, the J call TRBJ2-3; 7 bases line up with TRBD2. Germline assignment: CDR1 SQVTM and CDR2 ANQGSEA. The trim removed 7 bases at V and 2 bases at J, leaving 6 bases unmatched. The CDR3 totals 13 residues. CDR3 protein: CSDGGFDTDTQYF. CDR3 nucleotide sequence: TGCAGCGACGGGGGGTTCGACACAGATACGCAGTATTTT.

The chain recombines TRBV11-3 with TRBJ2-4, with TRBD2 as a possible D gene (7 bases). With 4 bases removed from V and 8 bases from J, the gap between germline ends came to 18 bases. The length of the CDR3 is 15 residues. CDR1 is SGHNT and CDR2 is YENEEA in the germline V gene. Here the CDR3 reads CASSSQGGGQDIQYF. CDR3 bases: TGTGCCAGCAGCTCCCAAGGGGGGGGGCAGGACATTCAGTACTTC.

This chain uses TRBV5-4 with TRBJ2-5; weak D call: TRBD2 (5 bases). Germline V CDR1 and CDR2: SGHNT, YYREEE (reference sequence). The CDR3 has 15 residues. Trimming took off 4 bases at V and 2 bases at J, with 15 bases between the two ends. CDR3 residues: CASSLPLAGQETQYF. Here the CDR3 DNA reads TGTGCCAGCAGCCTTCCTTTGGCGGGTCAAGAGACCCAGTACTTC.

CDR3: CASSLGTGGYEQYF. DNA of the CDR3: TGCGCCAGCAGCTTAGGGACAGGGGGCTACGAGCAGTACTTC. The rearrangement joins TRBV5-1 to TRBJ2-7, with 11 bases fitting TRBD1. CDR3 size: 14 residues. J was trimmed by 3 bases and V by 2 bases; bases with no gene match: 1. The germline V gene has CDR1 SGHRS and CDR2 YFSETQ.

V is TRBV20-1 and J is TRBJ2-7; 7 bases align to TRBD2. J gave up 2 bases and V 3 bases, and 4 bases lay outside the gene matches. The CDR3 has 13 residues. Germline V gives CDR1 DFQATT, CDR2 SNEGSKA (reference sequence). This CDR3 reads CSASPGGPYEQYF. The CDR3 DNA follows: TGCAGTGCTAGTCCGGGAGGACCCTACGAGCAGTACTTC.

This clone was recorded a few times. This chain connects TRBV28 to TRBJ2-7, with D hard to call. The V end lost 5 bases, the J end lost 0 bases, and 8 bases lay between the germline ends. Germline assignment: CDR1 MDHEN and CDR2 SYDVKM. This CDR3 has 13 amino acids. The CDR3 DNA is TGTGCCAGCAGTCCTTTCAGCTCCTACGAGCAGTACTTC. Translated: CASSPFSSYEQYF.

The sample holds one count of this clone. The chain joins TRBV6-5 to TRBJ2-1, with 12 bases lining up with TRBD2. CDR1 MNHEY and CDR2 SVGAGI come from the germline V gene. The CDR3 extends over 15 amino acids. The ends lost 3 bases at V and 8 bases at J; junction bases unmatched: 5. The chain's CDR3 is CASSYRTSGTYEQFF. The CDR3 DNA is TGTGCCAGCAGTTATCGGACTAGCGGGACCTATGAGCAGTTCTTC.

This sequence joins TRBV7-8 and TRBJ1-6, with no clear D. Germline V CDR1 and CDR2: SGHVS, FQNEAQ. Trimming removed 9 bases at V and 8 bases at J, with 14 bases between. CDR3 length: 13 amino acids. CDR3 sequence (DNA): TGTGCCAGTCAGACCGGGAGAGATTCACCCCTCCACTTT. Translation: CASQTGRDSPLHF.

The V and J genes are TRBV27 and TRBJ2-3; 7 bases align to TRBD1. The CDR3 extends over 15 amino acids. Germline V gene lookup returns CDR1 MNHEY and CDR2 SMNVEV (reference sequence). V shed 5 bases and J 1 base; nucleotides not matched to a gene: 6. The CDR3 sequence: CASSPTGTGTDTQYF. The DNA of the CDR3 is TGTGCCAGCAGTCCTACCGGGACAGGCACAGATACGCAGTATTTT.

The chain is built from TRBV19 and TRBJ1-4, with D possibly TRBD1 on 5 matching bases. Germline CDR1 LNHDA, CDR2 SQIVND (reference sequence). V was shortened by 3 bases and J by 8 bases, with 7 bases between the two germline ends. The length of the CDR3 is 12 residues. The CDR3 nucleotides are TGTGCCAGTAGTATGGCAGGGGAAAAACTGTTTTTT. The encoded protein is CASSMAGEKLFF.

The rearrangement joins TRBV7-3 to TRBJ2-5; TRBD2 aligns across 10 bases. V lost 2 bases and J lost 4; bases outside the gene matches: 4. The V gene's germline CDR1 is SGHTA and CDR2 FQGTGA. The CDR3 loop spans 15 amino acids. The DNA of the CDR3 is TGTGCCAGCAGCTTAGCAGCGGGGGGGTTAGAGACCCAGTACTTC. It is translated as CASSLAAGGLETQYF.

The rearrangement joins TRBV5-1 to TRBJ2-3; the match to TRBD2 covers 8 bases. There are 17 residues in the CDR3. CDR1 is SGHRS, CDR2 YFSETQ, per germline. V dropped 4 bases and J dropped 5; count of bases not matched to a gene: 15. CDR3 loop: CASSPQAGGEILDTQYF. CDR3 nucleotides: TGCGCCAGCAGCCCTCAGGCGGGGGGCGAGATATTAGATACGCAGTATTTT.

V is TRBV5-4 and J is TRBJ2-1, with 7 bases matching TRBD2. V shed 4 bases, J shed 3 bases, and the junction held 10 bases outside the gene matches. Germline CDR1 reads SGHNT; CDR2 reads YYREEE (reference sequence). CDR3 length equals 16 residues. The CDR3 region is CASSPPPGGFYNEQFF. For the CDR3, the DNA is TGTGCCAGCAGCCCTCCCCCGGGAGGTTTCTACAATGAGCAGTTCTTC.

The chain combines TRBV10-3 with TRBJ2-5, with D possibly TRBD2 on 6 matching bases. The V gene lost 6 bases and the J gene lost 5 bases, with 16 bases spanning the gap. This CDR3 contains 14 residues. Germline V gives CDR1 ENHRY, CDR2 SYGVKD. CDR3 nucleotide sequence: TGTGCCATCAGACCCGGGACCGCGGGGGAGACCCAGTACTTC. It specifies CAIRPGTAGETQYF.

This chain uses TRBV25-1 with TRBJ2-7; 7 positions agree with TRBD2. V lost 4 bases, J lost 5 bases, and 11 bases stayed unmatched. Germline CDR1 and CDR2: MGHDK and SYGVNS. This CDR3 is built from 15 residues. This CDR3 reads CASSVGPTGGDEQYF. The CDR3 coding sequence is TGTGCCAGCAGTGTTGGTCCGACGGGGGGAGACGAGCAGTACTTC.

The chain is built from TRBV10-3 and TRBJ2-5; 10 nucleotides line up with TRBD2. The CDR3 extends over 16 amino acids. Germline V gene sequence: CDR1 ENHRY, CDR2 SYGVKD. The junction had 14 bases not matched to a gene; V was cut back by 6 bases and J by 7 bases. The CDR3 sequence is CAIRSSSGGKEGTQYF. The DNA for the CDR3 is TGTGCCATCAGGTCAAGTAGCGGGGGGAAGGAAGGGACCCAGTACTTC.

The V and J genes are TRBV6-7 and TRBJ1-5, with 9 bases that match TRBD1. TRBV6-7 is an ORF, with its function uncertain. Trimming took 5 bases from V and 2 from J; bases not matched to a gene: 7. CDR3 length: 16 amino acids. The CDR3 reads CASSPHRGRGNQPQHF. CDR3 DNA: TGTGCCAGCAGTCCACACAGGGGGCGAGGCAATCAGCCCCAGCATTTT.